This T cell receptor (beta chain) derives from a study of PD-L1 blockade in urothelial cancer. Time point described: pretreatment peripheral blood. The diagnosis in patients was locally advanced or metastatic urothelial carcinoma. Sequenced by immunoSEQ multiplex PCR; TCRdb stores in-frame clones only, minus some. The sample lists 55,000 to 80,000 clones, approximately 81% occurring once. This clonotype was sampled from an older man with urothelial cancer. The sequences come from PBMCs, collected around atezolizumab (anti-PD-L1) treatment.

The CDR3 loop is CASSLTQGGRTQYF. CDR3 nucleotides: TGCGCCAGCAGCTTAACACAGGGGGGGCGAACGCAGTATTTT. This chain links TRBV5-1 with TRBJ2-3; the D gene is possibly TRBD1 (8 bases). V lost 2 bases and J 9 bases, leaving 16 bases between the germline ends. CDR3 length: 14 residues. Germline V gene lookup returns CDR1 SGHRS and CDR2 YFSETQ.